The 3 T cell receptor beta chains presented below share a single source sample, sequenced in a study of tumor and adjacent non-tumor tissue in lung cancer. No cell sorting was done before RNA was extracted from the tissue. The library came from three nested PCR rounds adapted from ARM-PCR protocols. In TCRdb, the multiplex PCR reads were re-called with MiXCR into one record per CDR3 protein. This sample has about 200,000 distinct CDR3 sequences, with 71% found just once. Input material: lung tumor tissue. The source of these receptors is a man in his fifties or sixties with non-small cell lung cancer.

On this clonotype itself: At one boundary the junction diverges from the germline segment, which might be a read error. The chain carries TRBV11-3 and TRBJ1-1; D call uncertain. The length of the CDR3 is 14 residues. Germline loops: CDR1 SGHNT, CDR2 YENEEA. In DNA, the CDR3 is TGTGCCAGTAGCTTAGATCAGGAGGGCACTGAAGCTATCTTT. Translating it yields CASSLDQEGTEAIF.

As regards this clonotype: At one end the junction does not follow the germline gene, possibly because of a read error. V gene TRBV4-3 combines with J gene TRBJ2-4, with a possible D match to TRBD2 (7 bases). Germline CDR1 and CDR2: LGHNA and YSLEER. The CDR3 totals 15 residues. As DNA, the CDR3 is TGCGCCAGCAGCCAAGAGGGGGGGGCCAGAAACATCCAGTACTTC. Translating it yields CASSQEGGARNIQYF.

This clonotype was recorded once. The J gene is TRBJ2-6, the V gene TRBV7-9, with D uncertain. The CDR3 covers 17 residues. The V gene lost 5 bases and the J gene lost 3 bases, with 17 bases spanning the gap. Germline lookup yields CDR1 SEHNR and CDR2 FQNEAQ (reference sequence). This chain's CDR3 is CASSAATVIVGANVLTF. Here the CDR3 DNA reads TGTGCCAGCAGCGCCGCTACGGTAATTGTTGGGGCCAACGTCCTGACTTTC.